This T cell receptor (beta chain) was identified in a study of CD4 and CD8 cells across lung adenocarcinoma regions (dated by TCRdb to 2016 to 2018). Notes on the research overall: The study compared tumor centers with tumor margins to examine intratumor heterogeneity of the T cell receptor repertoire.

The donors were patients who had localized lung adenocarcinoma, which is a subtype of non-small cell lung cancer. These samples came from the centers of localized lung adenocarcinomas. CD8+ T cells from tumor tissue were profiled separately from CD4+ T cells for TCR repertoire analysis. Turning to this clonotype: Its antigen remains undetermined. It has no much larger one-base neighbor in the sample; base qualities were not kept.

The CDR3 starts with the cysteine, ends with the phenylalanine, and has 15 residues. Only the CDR3 DNA stays, 45 bases, in frame from base 1. In the germline V gene (reference sequence), CDR1 corresponds to DFQATT and CDR2 to SNEGSKA. The junction shows trimming of 3 bases on V and 7 bases on J, plus 18 bases between the germline ends. Receptor libraries were prepared by PCR. Sequenced on a HiSeq X Ten. The raw public reads went through TCRdb reprocessing: fastp at Q25, MiXCR clone calling, in-frame beta chains kept. Identical CDR3 proteins give one entry, which carries the most common genes and DNA. Recorded for this sample are 16,000 or so distinct CDR3 sequences; roughly 50% of them occurred a single time. The top ten clones comprise roughly 33% of the sample.

This TCR derives from a female donor with lung adenocarcinoma. The CD4 and CD8 labels of this study may be unreliable. The sample taken for sequencing was CD8+ T cells from the center of a lung tumor. The sample's cell subset or site label, decoded: tumor center region. The rearrangement joined TRBV20-1 to TRBJ1-4; no D gene call is confident. The DNA sequence follows: TGCAGTGCTAGTTCACCGGGATTTAGTGCTGAAAAACTGTTTTTT. This translates into CSASSPGFSAEKLFF.